Listed here is a single TCR beta chain. Its antigen is as yet unknown. The naive CD8 subset, CD45RO-negative cells positively selected for CCR7, excluded terminally differentiated effector memory CD45RA+ cells. These data originate in a study of shared clonotypes between healthy human individuals. Overall study results and limits: Sharing across a handful of donors was seen in roughly 5% of naive CD4 clonotypes.

Original methodology: Filtering differed for immunoSEQ, which gave only junction sequences without quality scores. Sequencing was performed with immunoSEQ multiplex PCR; in TCRdb, only in-frame clones are kept and a portion is missing. The V and J calls and clone size are taken from that table; D and trimming were inferred from the DNA. The sample contains over 2 million clones, approximately 94% of which appear only once. Deletions cut 7 bases from V and 2 bases from J, with 14 bases between. Germline V lookup: CDR1 SGHVS, CDR2 FNYEAQ. The CDR3 length is 14 residues. Source material: naive CD8+ T cells sorted from blood. The chain carries TRBV7-6 and TRBJ2-5; D is possibly TRBD2 (6 bases). The TCR sequence derives from a man in his late teens or twenties in good health. The CDR3 loop reads CASTLNGGQETQYF. DNA for the CDR3: TGTGCCAGCACCCTTAACGGGGGTCAAGAGACCCAGTACTTC.